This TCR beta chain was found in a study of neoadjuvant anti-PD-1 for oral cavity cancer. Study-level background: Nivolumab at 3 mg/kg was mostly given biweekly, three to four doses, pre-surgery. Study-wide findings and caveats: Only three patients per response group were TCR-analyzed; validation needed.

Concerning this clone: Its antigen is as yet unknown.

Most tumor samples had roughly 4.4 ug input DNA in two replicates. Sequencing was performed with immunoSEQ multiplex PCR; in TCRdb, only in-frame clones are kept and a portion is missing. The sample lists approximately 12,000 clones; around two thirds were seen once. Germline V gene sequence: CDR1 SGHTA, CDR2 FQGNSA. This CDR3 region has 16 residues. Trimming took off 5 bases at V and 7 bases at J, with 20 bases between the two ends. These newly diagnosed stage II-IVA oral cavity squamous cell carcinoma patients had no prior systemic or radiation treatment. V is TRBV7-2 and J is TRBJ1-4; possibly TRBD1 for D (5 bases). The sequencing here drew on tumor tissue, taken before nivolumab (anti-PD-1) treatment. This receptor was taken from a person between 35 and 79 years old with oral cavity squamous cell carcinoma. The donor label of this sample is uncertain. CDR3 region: CASSALRGAGVEKLFF. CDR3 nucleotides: TGTGCCAGCAGCGCCCTGAGGGGCGCGGGCGTTGAAAAACTGTTTTTT.